Shown below are 12 T cell receptor beta chains from a single sample sequenced in a study of Tregs in tolerant kidney transplant recipients. Only in-frame clones appear in the TCRdb table, and some are missing; sequencing was by immunoSEQ multiplex PCR. The sample has about 30,000 clones. This specimen consisted of CD8+ T cells from blood, obtained before the transplant. Receptors were obtained from a human donor who received a combined kidney and bone marrow transplant.

With regard to this clone: The sequenced fragment ends 3 residues before the CDR3 boundary, so the rest is inferred from the germline J gene. The chain has TRBV19 and TRBJ2-1, with D hard to call. The germline gives CDR1 LNHDA, CDR2 SQIVND (reference sequence). The V and J ends lost 0 bases and 5 bases respectively, with 5 bases between them. This CDR3 spans 13 amino acids. CDR3 DNA (partial): TGTGCCAGTAGTATAGATGTCGACAATGAG. Translation gives CASSIDVDNE. The whole CDR3 protein reads CASSIDVDNEQFF.

Comment on this clone: The read is 3 residues too short to cover the CDR3 end, so that end is filled in from the germline J gene. This sequence joins TRBV29-1 and TRBJ1-4; 8 bases match TRBD1. Unmatched junction bases numbered 9, after V lost 3 bases and J lost 3 bases. Per the germline V gene, CDR1 is SQVTM and CDR2 is ANQGSEA. The length of the CDR3 is 16 residues. The DNA read from the CDR3 is TGCAGCGTTGAGGGTGGGTCGACAGGGGCTAATGAAAAA. As protein: CSVEGGSTGANEK. The entire CDR3 sequence reads CSVEGGSTGANEKLFF.

In the case of this clone: The read terminates 3 residues ahead of where the CDR3 ends, so the germline J gene completes it. This chain joins TRBV19 and TRBJ2-7; 13 bases map to TRBD2. Germline V gene lookup returns CDR1 LNHDA and CDR2 SQIVND (reference sequence). Losses at the gene ends were 3 bases for V and 5 bases for J; bases not matched to a gene: 13. CDR3 size: 18 residues. CDR3 DNA, as far as it was read: TGTGCCAGTAGTATCCAACTAGCGGGAGGGCCGAATCACCACGAG. The encoded protein is CASSIQLAGGPNHHE. The CDR3, in full, reads CASSIQLAGGPNHHEQYF.

Worth noting for this clone: The read is 3 residues too short to cover the CDR3 end, so that end is filled in from the germline J gene. This sequence joins TRBV19 and TRBJ1-5, with D tentatively TRBD1 (5 bases). This CDR3 comprises 13 residues. In germline, CDR1 is LNHDA, CDR2 SQIVND (reference sequence). The V gene lost 4 bases and the J gene lost 5 bases, with 9 bases spanning the gap. The CDR3 bases that were read are TGTGCCAGTAGTACAGGGAGGGATCAGCCC. It codes for CASSTGRDQP. The entire CDR3 protein reads CASSTGRDQPQHF. Full variable domain (remainder filled in from reference TRBV19 and TRBJ1-5): DGGITQSPKYLFRKEGQNVTLSCEQNLNHDAMYWYRQDPGQGLRLIYYSQIVNDFQKGDIAEGYSVSREKKESFPLTVTSAQKNPTAFYLCASSTGRDQPQHFGDGTRLSIL.

Worth noting for this clone: The sequence runs out 3 residues before the end of the CDR3; the remainder is reconstructed from the germline J gene. V gene TRBV13 combines with J gene TRBJ2-7; maybe TRBD2 (6 bases). The CDR3 is 14 amino acids. Between the trimmed V and J ends, which lost 5 bases and 2 bases, there was a span of 13 bases. Germline V gene sequence: CDR1 PRHDT, CDR2 FYEKMQ (reference sequence). This chain's CDR3 is CASSRSREAYEQYF. CDR3 DNA (partial): TGTGCCAGCAGCCGTTCCAGGGAGGCCTACGAG.

With regard to this clone: Coverage ceases 3 residues before the CDR3 finishes, and the germline J gene fills in the end. The chain couples TRBV2 to TRBJ2-7, with D possibly being TRBD1 (6 bases). The V gene's germline CDR1 is SNHLY and CDR2 FYNNEI. The CDR3 spans 17 residues. V was pared by 4 bases and J by 0 bases, with 19 bases between. The sequenced part of the CDR3 DNA is TGTGCCAGCAGTGGAAACGGACAGCGCCCTATCTCCTACGAG. Translation gives CASSGNGQRPISYE. The whole CDR3 region reads CASSGNGQRPISYEQYF.

Of note for this clone: The CDR3 end is not reached by the read, which stops 3 residues before it; the germline J gene fills it in. This sequence joins TRBV19 and TRBJ2-1; TRBD2 matches at 9 bases. Trimming took 5 bases from V and 5 from J; bases not matched to a gene: 7. Germline V gene data show CDR1 as LNHDA and CDR2 as SQIVND (reference sequence). This CDR3 is 15 amino acids long. CDR3 DNA (partial): TGTGCCAGTAGTCCCTGGCTAGCGGGACACAATGAG. The encoded protein is CASSPWLAGHNE. The whole CDR3 sequence is CASSPWLAGHNEQFF.

A note on this clone: The read falls 3 residues short of the CDR3 end, and the missing part is taken from the germline J gene. The V gene is TRBV19, the J gene TRBJ2-1; 12 bases match TRBD2. The CDR3 covers 15 residues. J lost 6 bases, V lost 7 bases, and 7 bases had no gene match. The V gene's germline CDR1 is LNHDA and CDR2 SQIVND (reference sequence). Partial CDR3 DNA: TGTGCCAGTAATCTGGGACTAGCGGGCTTCAATGAG. It codes for CASNLGLAGFNE. The whole CDR3 protein reads CASNLGLAGFNEQFF.

Turning to this clone: The observed sequence ends 3 residues before the CDR3 terminus, with the missing tail filled in from the germline J gene. V and J are TRBV5-1 and TRBJ2-1; 7 nucleotides agree with TRBD2. The CDR3 runs to 19 residues. Germline V gives CDR1 SGHRS, CDR2 YFSETQ. The ends lost 3 bases at V and 8 bases at J; junction bases unmatched: 23. The DNA read from the CDR3 is TGCGCCAGCAGCTGGACCCCTAATCTGACTAGCCGGGGAGTTGATGAG. Its protein is CASSWTPNLTSRGVDE. The entire CDR3 reads CASSWTPNLTSRGVDEQFF. Combining the CDR3 with reference TRBV5-1 and TRBJ2-1 gives the whole variable domain KAGVTQTPRYLIKTRGQQVTLSCSPISGHRSVSWYQQTPGQGLQFLFEYFSETQRNKGNFPGRFSGRQFSNSRSEMNVSTLELGDSALYLCASSWTPNLTSRGVDEQFFGPGTRLTVL.

About this clone itself: The missing CDR3 end, 3 residues past where the read stops, is filled in from the germline J gene. The J gene is TRBJ2-2, the V gene TRBV29-1; no clear D. The V and J ends lost 2 bases and 6 bases respectively, with 7 bases between them. The CDR3 length is 12 residues. The germline gives CDR1 SQVTM, CDR2 ANQGSEA. Partial CDR3 DNA: TGCAGCGTTGAAAGGCAGGCCGGGGAG. This gives the protein CSVERQAGE. The whole CDR3 reads CSVERQAGELFF.

As regards this clone: The CDR3 is cut off 3 residues early in the read; its end comes from the germline J gene. The V call is TRBV7-9, the J call TRBJ2-5; 8 bases are a match to TRBD1. The V segment lost 5 bases and the J segment 4 bases; nucleotides outside the gene matches: 9. This CDR3 comprises 15 residues. The germline V gene encodes CDR1 SEHNR and CDR2 FQNEAQ (reference sequence). Incomplete CDR3 DNA: TGTGCCAGCAGCCCCGAGGGCAGGGGGCGAGAGACC. Amino acid sequence: CASSPEGRGRET. From start to end, the CDR3 is CASSPEGRGRETQYF.

In the case of this clone: The observed sequence ends 3 residues before the CDR3 terminus, with the missing tail filled in from the germline J gene. V is TRBV5-1 and J is TRBJ2-7, with 14 bases that match TRBD2. Germline V CDR1 and CDR2: SGHRS, YFSETQ. Trimming cost V 4 bases and J 3 bases; bases outside gene matches: 6. The CDR3 has 16 residues. CDR3 protein: CASSPGLAGVFYEQYF. The CDR3 DNA, read in part, is TGCGCCAGCAGCCCGGGACTAGCGGGAGTGTTCTACGAG. Based on the CDR3 plus reference TRBV5-1 and TRBJ2-7, the full variable domain is KAGVTQTPRYLIKTRGQQVTLSCSPISGHRSVSWYQQTPGQGLQFLFEYFSETQRNKGNFPGRFSGRQFSNSRSEMNVSTLELGDSALYLCASSPGLAGVFYEQYFGPGTRLTVT.